This TCR beta chain was documented in a study of identical twins. Comment on this clonotype: Its cognate antigen is unknown.

A universal primer site arose from template switching, and cDNA bore unique molecular identifiers. MiXCR was run by TCRdb on the 5' RACE reads, yielding one entry per CDR3 protein. The repertoire holds about 720,000 distinct CDR3 sequences, with around a sixth as singletons. CDR1 is DFQATT and CDR2 is SNEGSKA in the germline V gene (reference sequence). This CDR3 spans 13 amino acids. Trimming left V 2 bases short and J 11 bases short, with 18 bases between. Study-wide results and limits: For cord blood, abundant beta clonotypes had fewer insertions, unlike memory repertoires, which showed none.

The same data also went into a second study, on T cells expressing NK-cell markers. That source reports: Seven of the eight sequenced donors were classified as HCMV-seropositive, and one was classified as seronegative. Leadership of the CD3+CD56-NKG2C+ fraction also belonged to these clonotypes in four donors.

What was sequenced was PBMCs. The sequence derives from a young woman in good health. The gene calls are TRBV20-1 and TRBJ1-1; D gene ambiguous. CDR3 in amino acids: CSARRQASSEAFF. In DNA form, the CDR3 reads TGCAGTGCTAGAAGGCAGGCCTCCAGTGAGGCTTTCTTT.